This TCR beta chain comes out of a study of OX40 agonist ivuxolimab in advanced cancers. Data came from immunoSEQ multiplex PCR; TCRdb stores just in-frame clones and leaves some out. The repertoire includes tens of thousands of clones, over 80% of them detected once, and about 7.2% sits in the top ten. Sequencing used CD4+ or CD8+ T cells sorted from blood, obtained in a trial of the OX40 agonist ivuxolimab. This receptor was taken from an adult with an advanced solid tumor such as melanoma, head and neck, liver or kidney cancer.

CDR3 sequence: CASSLVTGTTNEQFF. The CDR3, as DNA: TGTGCCAGCAGCTTAGTTACGGGGACTACCAATGAGCAGTTCTTC. V usage is TRBV7-9 and J usage is TRBJ2-1, with 7 bases matching TRBD2. Trimming took 1 base from V and 6 from J; bases not matched to a gene: 6. The CDR3 runs to 15 residues. Germline V gene data show CDR1 as SEHNR and CDR2 as FQNEAQ (reference sequence).